These 23 T cell receptor beta chains came from one sample sequenced in a study of T cells after posttransplantation cyclophosphamide. Assay used: immunoSEQ multiplex PCR; TCRdb lists only in-frame clones, some missing. Among 8,500 to 9,500 clones listed, about 98% were seen once. The sample taken for sequencing was naive CD8+ T cells sorted from PBMCs. The receptors were sampled from a man over 45 in good health, CMV-negative, and a related stem cell transplant donor.

In DNA, the CDR3 is TGTGCCAGCTGGGGGTTCAGGGCGGGGCGCACAGATACGCAGTATTTT. Protein sequence: CASWGFRAGRTDTQYF. The chain employs TRBV2 and TRBJ2-3; D possibly corresponds to TRBD2 (6 bases). CDR3 length: 16 amino acids. The V and J ends lost 8 bases and 1 base respectively, with 19 bases between them. Looked up from germline, CDR1 is SNHLY and CDR2 is FYNNEI.

Concerning this clone: Within the sample, other DNA sequences also encode this same CDR3. The chain links TRBV4-1 to TRBJ2-7, with TRBD2 identical over 11 bases. V was pared by 3 bases and J by 2 bases, with 3 bases of the junction left unmatched. Germline values: CDR1 MGHRA, CDR2 YSYEKL. There are 15 residues in the CDR3. CDR3 nucleotide sequence: TGCGCCAGCAGCCAGGGGACTAGCGGAACCTACGAGCAGTACTTC. Protein sequence: CASSQGTSGTYEQYF.

The chain is built from TRBV19 and TRBJ2-2, with 11 bases matching TRBD1. V lost 5 bases and J lost 4; bases outside the gene matches: 6. The CDR3 contains 16 residues. Germline CDR1 LNHDA, CDR2 SQIVND (reference sequence). For the CDR3, the DNA is TGTGCCAGTAGTTCGATGGGGACAGGGGGCACCGGGGAGCTGTTTTTT. Translation gives CASSSMGTGGTGELFF.

This chain connects TRBV5-1 to TRBJ2-7; tentative D call: TRBD1 (6 bases). Per germline, CDR1 SGHRS and CDR2 YFSETQ. The CDR3 runs 14 residues. V was pared by 4 bases and J by 2 bases, with 13 bases between. The CDR3, as DNA: TGCGCCAGCAGCCCGACAGGTTTTACCTACGAGCAGTACTTC. It yields the protein CASSPTGFTYEQYF.

Details on this clone: The junction differs from germline at one of its ends, possibly a read error. The chain couples TRBV9 to TRBJ1-3; 7 positions match TRBD1. Germline values: CDR1 SGDLS, CDR2 YYNGEE. The CDR3 has 13 amino acids. CDR3 sequence: CASSVGGGNTIYF. CDR3 nucleotides: TGTGCCAGCAGTGTAGGGGGCGGAAACACCATATATTTT.

The rearrangement joins TRBV7-7 to TRBJ1-5; 10 bases are a match to TRBD1. The germline CDR1 and CDR2 sequences are SSHAT and FNYEAQ (reference sequence). The CDR3 spans 19 residues. V trimming: 5 bases; J trimming: 1 base; junction bases outside the gene matches: 14. The CDR3: CASSDARDRGWLSNQPQHF. The CDR3 bases are TGTGCCAGCAGCGACGCCCGGGACAGGGGATGGTTGAGCAATCAGCCCCAGCATTTT.

The chain is built from TRBV7-9 and TRBJ2-7, with D unresolved. The CDR3 runs 17 residues. Looked up from germline, CDR1 is SEHNR and CDR2 is FQNEAQ (reference sequence). The V end lost 8 bases, the J end lost 0 bases, and 23 bases lay between the germline ends. CDR3 bases: TGTGCCAGCCGCCCTAGTGATGGCCACGGCGGCTCCTACGAGCAGTACTTC. As protein: CASRPSDGHGGSYEQYF.

The chain combines TRBV19 with TRBJ2-1; no clear D gene. Germline CDR1 reads LNHDA; CDR2 reads SQIVND (reference sequence). This CDR3 comprises 16 residues. V was shortened by 5 bases and J by 0 bases, with 14 bases between the two germline ends. CDR3 residues: CASSDFALSSYNEQFF. CDR3 sequence (DNA): TGTGCCAGTAGTGATTTCGCTCTTAGCTCCTACAATGAGCAGTTCTTC.

This chain uses TRBV25-1 with TRBJ1-6; 8 bases are a match to TRBD1. The V gene end was trimmed by 2 bases and the J gene end by 0 bases; junction bases not matched to a gene: 3. Germline CDR1 and CDR2: MGHDK and SYGVNS. The CDR3 spans 17 residues. The CDR3 spells CASSEGTGRSYNSPLHF. CDR3 nucleotides: TGTGCCAGCAGTGAAGGGACAGGACGCTCCTATAATTCACCCCTCCACTTT.

The V and J genes are TRBV6-4 and TRBJ2-1; D is perhaps TRBD2 (6 bases). Germline lookup yields CDR1 MRHNA and CDR2 SNTAGT. The CDR3 totals 16 residues. V dropped 0 bases and J dropped 8 bases, with 17 bases sitting between them. The CDR3 sequence: CASSDSVGSVVDEQFF. Here the CDR3 DNA reads TGTGCCAGCAGTGACTCGGTCGGGAGTGTTGTCGATGAGCAGTTCTTC.

This clone was seen only once. The sample has other DNA sequences that encode this CDR3 too. The chain joins TRBV19 to TRBJ1-1; no clear D. Trimming stripped 1 base from V and 4 bases from J, with 4 bases between. The CDR3 is 12 residues long. Germline V gives CDR1 LNHDA, CDR2 SQIVND (reference sequence). The CDR3 DNA follows: TGTGCCAGTAGTATAGGAGCCACTGAAGCTTTCTTT. Amino acids: CASSIGATEAFF.

This chain joins TRBV29-1 and TRBJ1-2; 8 bases line up with TRBD1. The V segment lost 6 bases and the J segment 4 bases; nucleotides outside the gene matches: 13. Germline V gives CDR1 SQVTM, CDR2 ANQGSEA. The CDR3 spans 15 residues. DNA for the CDR3: TGCAGCGTACCACGACAGGGGAACAGTATCTATGGCTACACCTTC. Protein: CSVPRQGNSIYGYTF.

The gene calls are TRBV9 and TRBJ2-3, with 7 bases that match TRBD2. The CDR3 covers 16 residues. The V and J ends lost 0 bases and 5 bases, in that order; junction bases with no gene match: 9. Germline lookup yields CDR1 SGDLS and CDR2 YYNGEE. CDR3 sequence: CASSVGASGGGDTQYF. Here the CDR3 DNA reads TGTGCCAGCAGCGTAGGGGCTAGCGGAGGTGGAGATACGCAGTATTTT. Using reference TRBV9 and TRBJ2-3 for the parts outside the CDR3, the full variable domain is DSGVTQTPKHLITATGQRVTLRCSPRSGDLSVYWYQQSLDQGLQFLIQYYNGEERAKGNILERFSAQQFPDLHSELNLSSLELGDSALYFCASSVGASGGGDTQYFGPGTRLTVL.

The J gene is TRBJ2-7, the V gene TRBV7-9; 7 bases match TRBD1. The CDR3 is made up of 16 amino acids. J lost 5 bases, V lost 9 bases, and 19 bases had no gene match. CDR1 and CDR2 (germline): SEHNR, FQNEAQ (reference sequence). CDR3 loop: CASNGAKTGSDNEQYF. Written as DNA, the CDR3 is TGTGCCAGTAACGGGGCTAAGACAGGGAGTGATAACGAGCAGTACTTC.

This rearrangement joins TRBV29-1 to TRBJ2-7; 14 bases match TRBD2. Trimming cost V 4 bases and J 0 bases; bases outside gene matches: 5. CDR1 is SQVTM and CDR2 is ANQGSEA in the germline V gene. The CDR3 is made up of 16 amino acids. DNA of the CDR3: TGCAGCGTTGGGACTAGCGGGAGGACTAGCTCCTACGAGCAGTACTTC. Its translation is CSVGTSGRTSSYEQYF.

The rearrangement links TRBV19 to TRBJ2-7; tentative D call: TRBD1 (5 bases). Germline CDR1 and CDR2: LNHDA and SQIVND (reference sequence). This CDR3 is 14 amino acids long. Deletions cut 6 bases from V and 2 bases from J, with 14 bases between. The CDR3 sequence: CASSYGQGPYEQYF. CDR3 nucleotide sequence: TGTGCCAGTAGCTACGGGCAGGGCCCCTACGAGCAGTACTTC.

CDR3 amino acids: CASSLVSGVLGNEQFF. In DNA, the CDR3 is TGTGCCAGCAGCTTGGTGTCCGGGGTCCTCGGGAATGAGCAGTTCTTC. The V call is TRBV5-4, the J call TRBJ2-1, with D tentatively TRBD2 (5 bases). V shed 0 bases and J shed 7 bases, with 17 bases lying between them. CDR1 SGHNT and CDR2 YYREEE come from the germline V gene (reference sequence). CDR3 length equals 16 residues.

This chain links TRBV27 with TRBJ1-1; 12 positions agree with TRBD1. Losses at the gene ends were 5 bases for V and 1 base for J; bases not matched to a gene: 8. CDR1 is MNHEY, CDR2 SMNVEV, per germline (reference sequence). The CDR3 is 17 amino acids. Here the CDR3 reads CASSRGTGGPGNTEAFF. The CDR3 bases are TGTGCCAGCAGTCGCGGGACAGGGGGCCCGGGGAACACTGAAGCTTTCTTT.

The chain employs TRBV11-3 and TRBJ1-5; D is undetermined. The germline gives CDR1 SGHNT, CDR2 YENEEA. V gave up 3 bases and J gave up 3 bases, with 9 bases separating them. The CDR3 length is 14 residues. The CDR3 loop reads CASSLNGPNQPQHF. CDR3 bases: TGTGCCAGCAGCTTGAACGGTCCCAATCAGCCCCAGCATTTT.

V is TRBV9 and J is TRBJ1-2, with D perhaps TRBD1 (6 bases). This CDR3 is built from 15 residues. Trimming left V 5 bases short and J 2 bases short, with 16 bases between. Per germline, CDR1 SGDLS and CDR2 YYNGEE. CDR3 loop: CASSGWTGTNYGYTF. For the CDR3, the DNA is TGTGCCAGCAGTGGATGGACGGGGACAAACTATGGCTACACCTTC.

The chain couples TRBV4-2 to TRBJ2-2; D unclear. The CDR3 has 15 residues. The V and J ends lost 1 base and 4 bases respectively, with 10 bases between them. Germline V lookup: CDR1 LGHNA, CDR2 YNFKEQ. The CDR3 nucleotides read TGTGCCAGCAGCCAAGGGTACTCAGGCACCGGGGAGCTGTTTTTT. Translated, it gives CASSQGYSGTGELFF.

The chain uses TRBV7-9 and TRBJ1-4; D is uncertain. The V gene's germline CDR1 is SEHNR and CDR2 FQNEAQ (reference sequence). The germline V and J ends were trimmed by 3 bases and 2 bases, with 16 bases remaining between them. The CDR3 loop spans 17 amino acids. Written as DNA, the CDR3 is TGTGCCAGCAGCTTCCAAGTCCGATCAGCGACTAATGAAAAACTGTTTTTT. Translation: CASSFQVRSATNEKLFF.

This clone has a handful of counts. This chain uses TRBV10-2 with TRBJ2-2; D remains ambiguous. Per the germline V gene, CDR1 is WSHSY and CDR2 is SAAADI. Trimming took 6 bases from V and 6 from J, leaving 11 bases between them. CDR3 length equals 13 residues. The CDR3 sequence is CASSIGGAGELFF. The DNA of the CDR3 is TGCGCCAGCAGCATCGGCGGTGCCGGGGAGCTGTTTTTT.